This T cell receptor (beta chain) was profiled in a study of T cell repertoires in cytomegalovirus infection. Points from the study as a whole: HLA-C-restricted TCR beta clonotypes specific for CMV led the ex vivo response.

Each CDR3 protein is one row after TCRdb ran MiXCR on the reads. The profile shows approximately 500,000 distinct CDR3 sequences, approximately 10% of them singletons. The CDR3 sequence is 21 residues long. Trimming removed 1 base at V and 4 bases at J, with 31 bases between. Germline CDR1 reads LGHNA; CDR2 reads YNFKEQ. This clonotype was counted at least ten times. Its specificity is not known. The chain is built from TRBV4-2 and TRBJ1-2, with TRBD1 as a possible D gene (5 bases). The clonotype comes from a human donor in good health (CMV status not recorded). Some clones in this sample may be carry-over from other donors' samples. Sequencing used PBMCs. The CDR3 here is CASSQVAIPDRLSGLSYGYTF. CDR3 nucleotides: TGTGCCAGCAGCCAAGTGGCTATTCCAGACAGACTGTCGGGGTTAAGCTATGGCTACACCTTC.